The clone carrying this T cell receptor beta chain was seen only a few times. Its antigen is still unknown. The source of the sample is a study of Graves' ophthalmopathy and Graves' hyperthyroidism. RNA transcripts were the source from which TCR beta CDR3 regions were amplified. Following a first-round RT-PCR that used HTBI primers, a second-round multiplex PCR was carried out. TCRdb independently ran MiXCR on the multiplex PCR reads; one entry per CDR3 protein. This table holds about 220,000 distinct CDR3 sequences, roughly 21% found once. Study findings and constraints: Most expanded thyroid clonotypes above 0.001 frequency also appeared in blood. This model predicted ophthalmopathy progression (sensitivity 65% to 71%, specificity 72.22%).

V was pared by 5 bases and J by 8 bases, with 19 bases between. Per the germline V gene, CDR1 is PRHDT and CDR2 is FYEKMQ (reference sequence). The CDR3 consists of 16 residues. Sequencing input: peripheral blood. The receptor comes from a woman between 45 and 60 years old with Graves' ophthalmopathy. The rearrangement links TRBV13 to TRBJ1-6; D not certain. DNA of the CDR3: TGTGCCAGCAGCCCGTCGCGAGGGTTCATGGATTCACCCCTCCACTTT. It is translated as CASSPSRGFMDSPLHF.